This entry concerns a single T cell receptor beta chain. Its matching antigen is unknown. The data belong to a study of Ad26.COV2.S vaccination and SARS-CoV-2 variants. Study at large: Intramuscular Ad26.COV2.S at 5x10^10 or 1x10^11 viral particles.

From germline, CDR1 is GTSNPN and CDR2 SVGIG (reference sequence). The CDR3 consists of 15 residues. V was shortened by 3 bases and J by 4 bases, with 19 bases between the two germline ends. Treatment reported: roughly 20 received Ad26.COV2.S at low or high dose, single or two shots; about 5 received placebo; per-sample allocation not given. Specimens were obtained on day 63 following the first vaccine or placebo injection. An Ad26 vector was used to express Wuhan-strain SARS-CoV-2 spike as the vaccine. General study findings and limits: Total T cell responses, in the TCR breadth and depth analyses, may have been underestimated.

Some clones are missing from TCRdb's copy, which holds only in-frame ones; the method was immunoSEQ multiplex PCR. The sample yields roughly 450,000 clones, around nine tenths seen once. The source material was peripheral blood, sampled in a trial of Ad26.COV2.S vaccine versus placebo. This receptor was obtained from a person aged 18 to 59 who received the Ad26.COV2.S COVID-19 vaccine or a placebo. The V gene is TRBV30, the J gene TRBJ2-7; D might be TRBD2 (6 bases). The CDR3 protein is CAWSVGSGAVYEQYF. The CDR3 nucleotides are TGTGCCTGGAGCGTCGGGTCGGGAGCCGTATACGAGCAGTACTTC. The variable domain in full, completed from reference TRBV30 and TRBJ2-7, reads SQTIHQWPATLVQPVGSPLSLECTVEGTSNPNLYWYRQAAGRGLQLLFYSVGIGQISSEVPQNLSASRPQDRQFILSSKKLLLSDSGFYLCAWSVGSGAVYEQYFGPGTRLTVT.